The 27 T cell receptor beta chains listed next were all sequenced from one sample in a study of blood T cell repertoires in COVID-19. TCRdb's table, derived via immunoSEQ multiplex PCR, lists solely in-frame clones and lacks some. The sample holds about 670,000 clones, 85% to 90% seen once. The material sequenced was peripheral blood. The source is a woman aged 18 to 35 with acute or convalescent COVID-19.

V gene TRBV19 combines with J gene TRBJ1-1; D possibly corresponds to TRBD1 (6 bases). CDR3 length equals 15 residues. V gave up 7 bases and J gave up 9 bases, with 24 bases separating them. Germline CDR1 is LNHDA and CDR2 is SQIVND (reference sequence). The CDR3 loop is CASMIVIGGFEQAFF. As DNA, the CDR3 is TGTGCCAGTATGATTGTGATAGGGGGATTTGAGCAAGCTTTCTTT.

This chain joins TRBV6-5 and TRBJ1-5, with D possibly matching TRBD1 (5 bases). In germline, CDR1 is MNHEY, CDR2 SVGAGI. Trimming removed 6 bases from V and 7 bases from J, with 7 bases in between. The CDR3 extends over 11 amino acids. CDR3 sequence reads: CASRRGQPQHF. The CDR3 DNA reads TGTGCCAGCAGAAGGGGACAGCCCCAGCATTTT.

V gene TRBV12-5 combines with J gene TRBJ2-2; 7 nucleotides agree with TRBD1. The CDR3 runs to 15 residues. The junction had 10 bases not matched to a gene; V was cut back by 6 bases and J by 6 bases. The V gene's germline CDR1 is LGHNT and CDR2 FRNRAP. The chain's CDR3 is CASGEDTGESGELFF. CDR3 sequence (DNA): TGTGCTAGTGGAGAAGATACAGGGGAATCCGGGGAGCTGTTTTTT.

This rearrangement joins TRBV23-1 to TRBJ1-5, with D tentatively TRBD1 (5 bases). TRBV23-1 is identified as an open reading frame with a role that is uncertain. V lost 0 bases, J lost 6 bases, and 9 bases lay in between. The CDR3 covers 14 residues. The CDR3 nucleotides read TGCGCCAGCAGTCAATCGCCGGGGGTTCAGCCCCAGCATTTT. The encoded protein is CASSQSPGVQPQHF.

The chain has TRBV5-1 and TRBJ1-2; D not resolved. The CDR3 has 15 residues. Trimming shortened V by 3 bases and J by 4 bases, and 16 bases separated the two germline ends. Germline CDR1 SGHRS, CDR2 YFSETQ. CDR3 coding DNA: TGCGCCAGCAGCTGGTCAGGAGGTCTCGGCTATGGCTACACCTTC. Protein product: CASSWSGGLGYGYTF.

The chain has TRBV3-1 (or the pseudogene TRBV3-2) and TRBJ1-5; TRBD1 is a possible D gene (5 bases). The CDR3 has 13 residues. The germline V gene has CDR1 LGHDT and CDR2 YNNKEL (reference sequence). Trimming left V 4 bases short and J 7 bases short, with 11 bases between. This chain's CDR3 is CASSLGGRQPQHF. CDR3 nucleotide sequence: TGTGCCAGCAGCCTCGGGGGGAGGCAGCCCCAGCATTTT.

The chain links TRBV29-1 to TRBJ1-2; 7 positions match TRBD1. Germline V gene data show CDR1 as SQVTM and CDR2 as ANQGSEA. The CDR3 runs 13 residues. The J segment lost 1 base and the V segment lost 4 bases, leaving 3 bases of the junction unmatched. CDR3 nucleotide sequence: TGCAGCGTTGGACAGGGCCGTAACTATGGCTACACCTTC. Translation gives CSVGQGRNYGYTF.

This clone was picked up one time. V is TRBV27 and J is TRBJ1-1; unclear D gene. The V end was cut by 3 bases, the J end by 1 base, with 6 bases between. This CDR3 has 13 residues. Germline V gives CDR1 MNHEY, CDR2 SMNVEV (reference sequence). The CDR3 DNA reads as TGTGCCAGCAGTTTCGGTCCGAACACTGAAGCTTTCTTT. Protein: CASSFGPNTEAFF.

The chain joins TRBV3-1 (or the pseudogene TRBV3-2) to TRBJ1-1; 8 bases fit TRBD1. The J segment lost 8 bases and the V segment lost 4 bases, leaving 6 bases of the junction unmatched. Germline V gene data show CDR1 as LGHDT and CDR2 as YNNKEL (reference sequence). The CDR3 is 13 residues long. This CDR3 is CASSPTGTGEAFF. The CDR3 DNA follows: TGTGCCAGCAGCCCTACCGGGACAGGCGAAGCTTTCTTT.

This chain connects TRBV7-2 to TRBJ1-1; D is undetermined. Germline V lookup: CDR1 SGHTA, CDR2 FQGNSA. This CDR3 has 14 amino acids. V lost 1 base and J 1 base, leaving 7 bases between the germline ends. CDR3 in amino acids: CASSLVVGNTEAFF. The CDR3 region has the DNA TGTGCCAGCAGCTTAGTCGTCGGGAACACTGAAGCTTTCTTT.

This clone has just one count. The rearrangement links TRBV27 to TRBJ1-6, with 10 bases aligning to TRBD1. Germline V gives CDR1 MNHEY, CDR2 SMNVEV (reference sequence). The CDR3 loop spans 16 amino acids. V lost 1 base, J lost 10 bases, and 7 bases stayed unmatched. The CDR3, as DNA: TGTGCCAGCAGTTTATTGGGGGACAGGGGAGACTCACCCCTCCACTTT. It codes for CASSLLGDRGDSPLHF.

V usage is TRBV5-1 and J usage is TRBJ2-1; D remains unclear. Germline V gene sequence: CDR1 SGHRS, CDR2 YFSETQ. This CDR3 comprises 12 residues. V dropped 5 bases and J dropped 8 bases, with 11 bases sitting between them. The CDR3 DNA sequence: TGCGCCAGCAGAACCTCCCCGGATGAGCAGTTCTTC. Its translation: CASRTSPDEQFF.

The chain joins TRBV5-1 to TRBJ2-7, with TRBD2 matching over 10 bases. This CDR3 is built from 12 residues. Germline V gene lookup returns CDR1 SGHRS and CDR2 YFSETQ. With V trimmed by 5 bases and J by 9 bases, 5 bases remained unmatched. As DNA, the CDR3 is TGCGCCAGCAGTAGAGCGGGGGGGCGGCAGTACTTC. Amino acids: CASSRAGGRQYF.

This clone was counted between two and nine times. Other nucleotide sequences from this sample produce the same CDR3. The rearrangement joins TRBV6-5 to TRBJ1-2, with 7 bases fitting TRBD1. CDR1 and CDR2 from the germline V gene are MNHEY and SVGAGI. V was pared by 6 bases and J by 1 base, with 5 bases of the junction left unmatched. This CDR3 region has 14 residues. CDR3 sequence (DNA): TGTGCCAGCAGCCGGACAGGCTTTAACTATGGCTACACCTTC. Protein product: CASSRTGFNYGYTF.

Remarks on this clone: The sample carries other DNA sequences with the same CDR3. The chain recombines TRBV18 with TRBJ1-1, with a weak D call TRBD1 (5 bases). The V and J ends lost 1 base and 3 bases respectively, with 15 bases between them. The CDR3 runs 16 residues. Germline V CDR1 and CDR2: KGHSH, LQKENI. The CDR3 loop reads CASSPQAGLTYTEAFF. The CDR3, as DNA: TGTGCCAGCTCACCACAGGCAGGGTTAACGTACACTGAAGCTTTCTTT.

The chain carries TRBV27 and TRBJ1-5; D possibly corresponds to TRBD1 (5 bases). This CDR3 region has 16 residues. In germline, CDR1 is MNHEY, CDR2 SMNVEV (reference sequence). V was shortened by 5 bases and J by 2 bases, with 16 bases between the two germline ends. The CDR3 DNA sequence: TGTGCCAGCAGTCTCGCTTGGGGCGATGGCAATCAGCCCCAGCATTTT. This translates into CASSLAWGDGNQPQHF.

The chain couples TRBV5-1 to TRBJ2-7; TRBD1 aligns across 10 bases. Per the germline V gene, CDR1 is SGHRS and CDR2 is YFSETQ. Trimming cost V 3 bases and J 5 bases; bases outside gene matches: 8. CDR3 length equals 15 residues. The CDR3 reads CASSWEGTGVNEQYF. The CDR3 coding sequence is TGCGCCAGCAGCTGGGAGGGGACAGGGGTAAACGAGCAGTACTTC.

This clone has just one count. The same CDR3 arises from other DNA sequences in this sample as well. This chain links TRBV5-1 with TRBJ1-2, with D perhaps matching TRBD1 (6 bases). The length of the CDR3 is 13 residues. Trimming pared 0 bases from V and 4 bases from J, leaving 7 bases between. Germline V gives CDR1 SGHRS, CDR2 YFSETQ. As DNA, the CDR3 is TGCGCCAGCAGCTTGGGAGGGGGCTATGGCTACACCTTC. This codes for CASSLGGGYGYTF.

The chain combines TRBV4-3 with TRBJ1-2, with D unclear. Looked up from germline, CDR1 is LGHNA and CDR2 is YSLEER. This CDR3 spans 15 amino acids. V was cut by 2 bases and J by 4 bases, with 14 bases left in between. DNA of the CDR3: TGCGCCAGCAGCCAAAGCATCCGGGAGTTCTATGGCTACACCTTC. Its translation is CASSQSIREFYGYTF.

The DNA for the CDR3 is TGTGCCAGCACCCTGCGGTCGGTAGTCTACAATGAGCAGTTCTTC. Protein: CASTLRSVVYNEQFF. The chain has TRBV5-6 and TRBJ2-1; D is ambiguous. Germline CDR1 and CDR2: SGHDT and YYEEEE. The ends were cut back, 6 bases at V and 3 bases at J, with 16 bases in the middle. The CDR3 runs to 15 residues.

The CDR3 loop is CSAKARGTGYEQYF. CDR3 sequence (DNA): TGCAGCGCCAAAGCCCGGGGGACGGGGTACGAGCAGTACTTC. This sequence joins TRBV29-1 and TRBJ2-7; D might be TRBD2 (6 bases). In germline, CDR1 is SQVTM, CDR2 ANQGSEA. Trimming left V 7 bases short and J 4 bases short, with 20 bases between. The CDR3 is made up of 14 amino acids.

This chain connects TRBV5-5 to TRBJ1-1; D is undetermined. The length of the CDR3 is 13 residues. The germline V gene has CDR1 SGHKS and CDR2 YYEKEE (reference sequence). The V and J ends lost 1 base and 5 bases respectively, with 9 bases between them. The CDR3, as DNA: TGTGCCAGCAGCTTGCCCTACGTAACTGAAGCTTTCTTT. Its translation is CASSLPYVTEAFF.

J is TRBJ1-1 and V is TRBV27, with TRBD1 matching 8 bases. This CDR3 is built from 15 residues. The V gene end was trimmed by 5 bases and the J gene end by 1 base; junction bases not matched to a gene: 6. Germline CDR1 MNHEY, CDR2 SMNVEV (reference sequence). For the CDR3, the DNA is TGTGCCAGCAGTCCAGGGACAGGAGCGAACACTGAAGCTTTCTTT. Its protein is CASSPGTGANTEAFF.

The J gene is TRBJ1-4, the V gene TRBV15, with TRBD1 matching over 11 bases. Germline V gives CDR1 LNHNV, CDR2 YYDKDF (reference sequence). V lost 9 bases, J lost 2 bases, and 8 bases stayed unmatched. The CDR3 has 16 amino acids. CDR3 protein: CATWTGGMTTNEKLFF. CDR3 nucleotides: TGTGCCACATGGACAGGGGGCATGACCACTAATGAAAAACTGTTTTTT.

The chain is built from TRBV3-1 (or the pseudogene TRBV3-2) and TRBJ2-1; 7 nucleotides agree with TRBD1. The CDR3 covers 13 residues. V gave up 3 bases and J gave up 15 bases; unmatched junction bases: 11. The germline V gene has CDR1 LGHDT and CDR2 YNNKEL (reference sequence). CDR3: CASSHPQGQGWFF. CDR3 in DNA: TGTGCCAGCAGCCACCCACAGGGGCAGGGGTGGTTCTTC.

This chain links TRBV3-1 (or the pseudogene TRBV3-2) with TRBJ1-6, with unresolved D. V lost 2 bases to trimming and J lost 4 bases, with 9 bases between them. This CDR3 spans 15 amino acids. CDR1 is LGHDT, CDR2 YNNKEL, per germline (reference sequence). The CDR3 spells CASSQPEAYNSPLHF. In DNA form, the CDR3 reads TGTGCCAGCAGCCAACCCGAGGCGTATAATTCACCCCTCCACTTT.

The chain carries TRBV4-1 and TRBJ2-7; a weak D match, TRBD1 (6 bases). Germline CDR1 MGHRA, CDR2 YSYEKL. CDR3 length: 17 amino acids. Trimming left V 3 bases short and J 0 bases short, with 18 bases between. The CDR3 protein is CASSHPLGAGSSYEQYF. As DNA, the CDR3 is TGCGCCAGCAGCCATCCTTTGGGGGCAGGGAGCTCCTACGAGCAGTACTTC.